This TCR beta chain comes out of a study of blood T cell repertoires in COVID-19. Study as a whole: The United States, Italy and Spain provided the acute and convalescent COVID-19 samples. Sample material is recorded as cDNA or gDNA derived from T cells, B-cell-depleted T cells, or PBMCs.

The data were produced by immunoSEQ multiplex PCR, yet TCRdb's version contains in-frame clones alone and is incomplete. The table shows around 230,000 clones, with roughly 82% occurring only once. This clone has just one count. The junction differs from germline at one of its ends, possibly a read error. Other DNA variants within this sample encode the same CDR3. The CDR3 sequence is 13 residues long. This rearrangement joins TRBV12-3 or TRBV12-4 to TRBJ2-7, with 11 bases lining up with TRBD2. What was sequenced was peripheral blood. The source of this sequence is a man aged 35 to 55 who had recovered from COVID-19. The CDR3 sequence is CASSLAGGYEQYF. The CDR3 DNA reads TGTGCCAGCAGCTTAGCGGGAGGGTACGAGCAGTACTTC.